This T cell receptor beta chain was observed in a study of blood T cell repertoires in COVID-19. For the study at large: Italy, Spain and the United States were the sources of the convalescent and acute COVID-19 samples. T cells, B-cell-depleted T cells, or PBMCs supplied cDNA or gDNA.

V dropped 7 bases and J dropped 0 bases, with 7 bases sitting between them. The germline V gene encodes CDR1 SNHLY and CDR2 FYNNEI. CDR3 length equals 13 residues. In the source study's methods: Scientists estimated how many nucleated cells there were by amplifying reference gene primers. TCRdb keeps only in-frame clones here, not all; method: immunoSEQ multiplex PCR. V and J calls and clone size are given by that table; D and trimming were obtained from the DNA. There are roughly 100,000 clones in the sample; about 75% occur only once, and roughly a tenth lies in the top ten. What was sequenced was peripheral blood. The sequence was collected from a woman older than 75 with acute or convalescent COVID-19. The gene calls are TRBV2 and TRBJ1-5, with D unclear. The CDR3 reads CASNLFSNQPQHF. CDR3 nucleotides: TGTGCCAGCAATCTATTTAGCAATCAGCCCCAGCATTTT.